This T cell receptor (beta chain) was identified in a study of T cells in women clearing cervical HPV infection. Study context: Cases were women with histologically confirmed HPV16-related CIN3 or worse, including 2 invasive cancers.

CDR1 and CDR2 from the germline V gene are SNHLY and FYNNEI. CDR3 size: 14 residues. TCRdb keeps only in-frame clones here, not all; method: immunoSEQ multiplex PCR. This sample's table has 30,000 to 45,000 clones. Remarks on this clone: The antigen is unknown. The CDR3 end is not reached by the read, which stops 3 residues before it; the germline J gene fills it in.

Study-level findings and limits: Controls had more TRBV6-7 (approximately 0.15%) than cases (roughly 0.11%).

The sample comprised blood buffy coat. This chain joins TRBV2 and TRBJ2-2, with 7 bases aligning to TRBD1. The sequence came from a woman aged 18 to 75 with a cervical HPV16 infection that either progressed to CIN3+ or cleared (not recorded which). CDR3 DNA (partial): TGTGCCAGCAAATCCGGGACAGAGAATGAAAAG. The encoded protein is CASKSGTENEK. The CDR3, in full, reads CASKSGTENEKLFF.